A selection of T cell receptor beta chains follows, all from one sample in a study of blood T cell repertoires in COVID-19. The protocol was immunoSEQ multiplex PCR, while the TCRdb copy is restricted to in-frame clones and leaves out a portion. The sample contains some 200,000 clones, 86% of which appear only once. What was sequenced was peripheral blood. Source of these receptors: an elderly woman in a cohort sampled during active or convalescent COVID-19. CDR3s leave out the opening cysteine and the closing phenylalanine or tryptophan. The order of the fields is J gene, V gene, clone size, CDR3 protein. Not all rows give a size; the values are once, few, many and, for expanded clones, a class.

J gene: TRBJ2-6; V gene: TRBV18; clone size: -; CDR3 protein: ASSQGSSGANVLT
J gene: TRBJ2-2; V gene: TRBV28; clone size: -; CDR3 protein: ASSLRGHTGELF
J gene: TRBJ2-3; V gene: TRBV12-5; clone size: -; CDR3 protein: ASGLVGGLRSDTQY
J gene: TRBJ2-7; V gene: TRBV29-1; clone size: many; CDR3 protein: SVEGQGLNMEQY
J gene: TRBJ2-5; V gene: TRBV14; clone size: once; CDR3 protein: ASSQIYSDRALETQY
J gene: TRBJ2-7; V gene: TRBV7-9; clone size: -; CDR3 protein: ASSQSAGWGEQY
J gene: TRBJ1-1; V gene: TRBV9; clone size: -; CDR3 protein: ASSGQSNTEAF
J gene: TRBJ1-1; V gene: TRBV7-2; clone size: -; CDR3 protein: ASSLVVLSTEAF
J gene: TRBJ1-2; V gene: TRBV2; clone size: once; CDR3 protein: ASNQQGSDYGYT
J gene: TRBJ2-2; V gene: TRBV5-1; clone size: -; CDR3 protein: ASSLTLGHTGELF
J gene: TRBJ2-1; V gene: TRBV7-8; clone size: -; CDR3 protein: ASSQNRIRKPYNEQF
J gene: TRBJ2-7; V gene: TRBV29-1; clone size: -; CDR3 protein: SVVGLAGAVHEQY
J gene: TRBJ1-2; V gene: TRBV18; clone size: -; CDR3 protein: ASSPQSTTNYGYT
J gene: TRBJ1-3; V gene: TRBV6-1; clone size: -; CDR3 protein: ASSELRLSGNTIY
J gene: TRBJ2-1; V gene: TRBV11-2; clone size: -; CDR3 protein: ASSLDSPWGGASNEQF
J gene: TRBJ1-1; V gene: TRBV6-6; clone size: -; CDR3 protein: ASSPTGGNTEAF
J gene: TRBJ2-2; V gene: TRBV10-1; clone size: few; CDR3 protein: ASKGTVTGELF
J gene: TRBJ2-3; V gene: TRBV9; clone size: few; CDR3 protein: ASSANLADTQY
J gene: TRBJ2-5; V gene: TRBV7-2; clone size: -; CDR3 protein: ASSIGLAGGETQY
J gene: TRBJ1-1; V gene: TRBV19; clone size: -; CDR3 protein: ASSIIWTEKGTEAF
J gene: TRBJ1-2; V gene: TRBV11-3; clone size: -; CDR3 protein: ASSLSSPNYGYT
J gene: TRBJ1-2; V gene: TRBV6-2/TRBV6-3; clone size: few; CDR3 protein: ASSLLWTGGHGYT
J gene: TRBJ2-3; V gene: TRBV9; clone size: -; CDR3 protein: ASSRQTDTQY
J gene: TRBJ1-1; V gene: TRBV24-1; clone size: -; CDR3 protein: ATSVPGTGEAF
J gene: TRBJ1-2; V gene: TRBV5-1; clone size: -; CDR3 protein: ASSLGVDREVHGYT
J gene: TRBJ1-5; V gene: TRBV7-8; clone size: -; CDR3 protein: ASSPQGYSNQPQH
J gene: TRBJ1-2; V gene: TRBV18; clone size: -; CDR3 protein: ASSPLSLYGYT
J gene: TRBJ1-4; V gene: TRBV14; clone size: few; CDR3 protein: ASSQELQGAPGNEKLF
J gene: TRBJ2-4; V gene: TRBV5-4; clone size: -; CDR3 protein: ASSLVGGQNIQY
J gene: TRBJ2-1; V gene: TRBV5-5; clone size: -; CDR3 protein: ASSLGHPGSSYNEQF
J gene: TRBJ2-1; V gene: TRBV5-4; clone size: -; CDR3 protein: ASGRDTSYNEQF
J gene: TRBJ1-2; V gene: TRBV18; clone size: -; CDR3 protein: ASSPTTGDGYT
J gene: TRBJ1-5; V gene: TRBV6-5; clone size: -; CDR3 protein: ASSYSMGSGNQPQH
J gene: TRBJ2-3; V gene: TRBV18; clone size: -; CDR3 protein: ASSPGQSTDTQY
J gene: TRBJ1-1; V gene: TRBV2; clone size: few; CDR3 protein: ASSVQGGGSTEAF
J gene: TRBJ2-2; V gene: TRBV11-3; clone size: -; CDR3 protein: ASSFSGQVGFGELF
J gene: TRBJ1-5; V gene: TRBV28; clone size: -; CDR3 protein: ASSGTGPSNQPQH
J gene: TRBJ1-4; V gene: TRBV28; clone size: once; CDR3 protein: ASGLLQIEKLF
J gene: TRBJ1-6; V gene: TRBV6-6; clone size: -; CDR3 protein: ASSPFRDRNSPLH
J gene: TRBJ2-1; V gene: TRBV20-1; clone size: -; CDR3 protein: SASVGQNSYNEQF
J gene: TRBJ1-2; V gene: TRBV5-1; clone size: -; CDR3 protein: ASSLIGAVYGYT
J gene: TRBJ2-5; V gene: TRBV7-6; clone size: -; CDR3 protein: ASSPRRRGGETQY
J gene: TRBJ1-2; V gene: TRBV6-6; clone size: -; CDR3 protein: ASNSNYGYT
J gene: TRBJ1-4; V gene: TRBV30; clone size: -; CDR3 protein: AWSGLEKLF
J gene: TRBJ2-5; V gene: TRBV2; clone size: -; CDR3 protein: ATHREQYQETQY
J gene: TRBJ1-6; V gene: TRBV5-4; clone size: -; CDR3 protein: ASSNQGANNSPLH
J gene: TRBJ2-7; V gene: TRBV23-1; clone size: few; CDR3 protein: ASSQSGGRLESYEQY
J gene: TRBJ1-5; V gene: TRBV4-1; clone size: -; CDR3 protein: ASSQEPPTGSNQPQH
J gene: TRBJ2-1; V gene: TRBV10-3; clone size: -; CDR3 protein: AISGGGSSYNEQF
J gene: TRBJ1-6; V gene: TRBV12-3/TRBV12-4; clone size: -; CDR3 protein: ASSLWGAALH
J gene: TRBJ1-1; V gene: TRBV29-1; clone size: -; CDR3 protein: SASTGQGATEAF
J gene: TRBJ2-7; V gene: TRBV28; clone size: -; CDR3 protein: ASRRPTGYSYEQY
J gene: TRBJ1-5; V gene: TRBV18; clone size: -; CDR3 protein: ASSPSTNQPQH